Shown below are 27 T cell receptor beta chains from a single sample sequenced in a study of blood T cell repertoires in COVID-19. Sequenced by immunoSEQ multiplex PCR; TCRdb stores in-frame clones only, minus some. The sample contains a few hundred thousand clones, over 75% of which appear only once. Material for sequencing was peripheral blood. Source of these receptors: a human donor in a cohort sampled during active COVID-19.

This clone has only a few counts. The chain is built from TRBV18 and TRBJ2-7, with 7 nucleotides matching TRBD1. The CDR3 loop spans 15 amino acids. V shed 0 bases, J shed 5 bases, and the junction held 7 bases outside the gene matches. CDR1 and CDR2 from the germline V gene are KGHSH and LQKENI. CDR3 residues: CASSPPKQGFNEQYF. CDR3 nucleotide sequence: TGTGCCAGCTCACCACCGAAACAGGGGTTCAACGAGCAGTACTTC. The full variable domain, completed using reference TRBV18 and TRBJ2-7, is NAGVMQNPRHLVRRRGQEARLRCSPMKGHSHVYWYRQLPEEGLKFMVYLQKENIIDESGMPKERFSAEFPKEGPSILRIQQVVRGDSAAYFCASSPPKQGFNEQYFGPGTRLTVT.

Only one count was recorded for this clone. This chain's CDR3 is CASSASSTDTQYF. CDR3 coding DNA: TGTGCCAGCAGCGCCTCCTCTACAGATACGCAGTATTTT. V gene TRBV9 combines with J gene TRBJ2-3; D is uncertain. The germline V gene encodes CDR1 SGDLS and CDR2 YYNGEE. This CDR3 comprises 13 residues. The V end lost 3 bases, the J end lost 3 bases, and 8 bases lay between the germline ends.

The rearrangement joins TRBV5-8 to TRBJ1-2; a possible D gene is TRBD1 (6 bases). Looked up from germline, CDR1 is SGHTS and CDR2 is YDEGEE. V was shortened by 0 bases and J by 6 bases, with 18 bases between the two germline ends. The CDR3 consists of 16 residues. The CDR3 region has the DNA TGTGCCAGCAGCTTGGATGGAACACAGGGAAGGGATGGCTACACCTTC. This gives the protein CASSLDGTQGRDGYTF.

The CDR3 here is CASSLDRSTEAFF. The CDR3 nucleotides read TGTGCCAGCAGTTTAGACAGAAGCACTGAAGCTTTCTTT. The V and J genes are TRBV12-3 or TRBV12-4 and TRBJ1-1, with no clear D. V was shortened by 1 base and J by 4 bases, with 7 bases between the two germline ends. The CDR3 runs 13 residues.

V is TRBV7-9 and J is TRBJ2-7; D is perhaps TRBD1 (5 bases). CDR1 SEHNR and CDR2 FQNEAQ come from the germline V gene (reference sequence). V was pared by 5 bases and J by 4 bases, with 15 bases between. This CDR3 contains 14 residues. The CDR3 nucleotides read TGTGCCAGCAGCGGAAGGGGCCCGTATTACGAGCAGTACTTC. Translated: CASSGRGPYYEQYF.

The rearrangement links TRBV7-9 to TRBJ2-2; no clear D gene. V lost 1 base, J lost 4 bases, and 7 bases lay in between. The CDR3 has 14 amino acids. Germline V lookup: CDR1 SEHNR, CDR2 FQNEAQ (reference sequence). DNA of the CDR3: TGTGCCAGCAGCTTAGTGGCGGTCACCGGGGAGCTGTTTTTT. Translating gives CASSLVAVTGELFF.

V and J are TRBV7-2 and TRBJ1-1, with D unclear. Trimming cost V 2 bases and J 4 bases, with 8 bases left between them. This CDR3 has 13 amino acids. The germline gives CDR1 SGHTA, CDR2 FQGNSA. The CDR3 loop reads CASSLRLSTEAFF. DNA of the CDR3: TGTGCCAGCAGCTTAAGACTCAGCACTGAAGCTTTCTTT.

The CDR3 reads CASSLGSDSSPLHF. CDR3 sequence (DNA): TGTGCCAGCAGCTTAGGGTCGGACTCTTCACCCCTCCACTTT. V usage is TRBV7-9 and J usage is TRBJ1-6; D gene unclear. This CDR3 contains 14 residues. Germline CDR1 reads SEHNR; CDR2 reads FQNEAQ (reference sequence). Trimming removed 1 base at V and 9 bases at J, with 10 bases between.

The genes are TRBV5-4 and TRBJ2-4; tentatively, D is TRBD2 (5 bases). CDR3 length: 15 residues. Trimming cost V 0 bases and J 2 bases, with 9 bases left between them. Germline V gene lookup returns CDR1 SGHNT and CDR2 YYREEE (reference sequence). In nucleotides, the CDR3 is TGTGCCAGCAGCTTGGCCCGGGGAACCAAAAACATTCAGTACTTC. Translating gives CASSLARGTKNIQYF.

This clone was picked up one time. V usage is TRBV30 and J usage is TRBJ2-7; D is perhaps TRBD1 (6 bases). V lost 3 bases to trimming and J lost 2 bases, with 11 bases between them. The CDR3 extends over 13 amino acids. CDR1 and CDR2 from the germline V gene are GTSNPN and SVGIG (reference sequence). The CDR3, as DNA: TGTGCCTGGAGAAAGACAGGTACCTACGAGCAGTACTTC. Protein: CAWRKTGTYEQYF.

The rearrangement links TRBV29-1 to TRBJ2-5; 12 bases fit TRBD2. Germline V gene sequence: CDR1 SQVTM, CDR2 ANQGSEA. Trimming took 4 bases from V and 4 from J; bases not matched to a gene: 4. The CDR3 sequence is 14 residues long. CDR3 protein: CSVAPSGRAETQYF. CDR3 in DNA: TGCAGCGTTGCCCCTAGCGGGAGGGCAGAGACCCAGTACTTC.

This clone was found once. This chain connects TRBV9 to TRBJ2-1, with 12 bases lining up with TRBD2. CDR1 is SGDLS, CDR2 YYNGEE, per germline. With 2 bases clipped from V and 9 bases from J, the junction kept 0 bases outside the gene matches. The CDR3 spans 13 residues. In DNA form, the CDR3 reads TGTGCCAGCAGCGTGACTAGCGGGAGTGAGCAGTTCTTC. Residues: CASSVTSGSEQFF. The variable domain in full, with the rest retrieved from reference TRBV9 and TRBJ2-1, is DSGVTQTPKHLITATGQRVTLRCSPRSGDLSVYWYQQSLDQGLQFLIQYYNGEERAKGNILERFSAQQFPDLHSELNLSSLELGDSALYFCASSVTSGSEQFFGPGTRLTVL.

J is TRBJ1-1 and V is TRBV3-1 (or the pseudogene TRBV3-2); a weak D match, TRBD1 (5 bases). Looked up from germline, CDR1 is LGHDT and CDR2 is YNNKEL (reference sequence). V was clipped by 0 bases and J by 11 bases, with 16 bases between them. The CDR3 spans 14 residues. DNA for the CDR3: TGTGCCAGCAGCCAAGATCCCGGCGGGGGATCGGCTTTCTTT. Its translation: CASSQDPGGGSAFF.

Only a few counts were recorded for this clone. The CDR3: CATSRGWTVRRQETQYF. The DNA of the CDR3 is TGTGCCACCAGCAGAGGTTGGACAGTTCGCCGTCAAGAGACCCAGTACTTC. This sequence joins TRBV15 and TRBJ2-5; tentatively, D is TRBD1 (6 bases). V was shortened by 1 base and J by 2 bases, with 17 bases between the two germline ends. Germline V gene sequence: CDR1 LNHNV, CDR2 YYDKDF (reference sequence). CDR3 size: 17 residues.

This clone was counted a single time. This rearrangement joins TRBV6-6 to TRBJ1-3; weak D call: TRBD1 (5 bases). Germline values: CDR1 MNHNY, CDR2 SVGAGI (reference sequence). The CDR3 length is 15 residues. The ends were cut back, 6 bases at V and 0 bases at J, with 12 bases in the middle. The CDR3 loop reads CASSQDNFSGNTIYF. The CDR3 DNA reads as TGTGCCAGCAGCCAGGACAACTTCTCTGGAAACACCATATATTTT.

This clone was observed a handful of times. The rearrangement uses TRBV5-1 and TRBJ2-1; TRBD2 matches at 12 bases. The CDR3 covers 18 residues. V lost 3 bases and J lost 3; bases outside the gene matches: 10. CDR1 and CDR2 from the germline V gene are SGHRS and YFSETQ. CDR3 sequence: CASSYLPWTSGVYNEQFF. As DNA, the CDR3 is TGCGCCAGCAGCTACTTACCATGGACTAGCGGGGTCTACAATGAGCAGTTCTTC.

This clone has just a few counts. The chain joins TRBV28 to TRBJ2-1; 9 positions agree with TRBD2. The CDR3 length is 17 residues. The V gene end was trimmed by 3 bases and the J gene end by 0 bases; junction bases not matched to a gene: 6. The germline gives CDR1 MDHEN, CDR2 SYDVKM. The CDR3 loop reads CASSFPFSGSSYNEQFF. As DNA, the CDR3 is TGTGCCAGCAGTTTCCCCTTTAGCGGGAGCTCCTACAATGAGCAGTTCTTC. Based on the CDR3 plus reference TRBV28 and TRBJ2-1, the full variable domain is DVKVTQSSRYLVKRTGEKVFLECVQDMDHENMFWYRQDPGLGLRLIYFSYDVKMKEKGDIPEGYSVSREKKERFSLILESASTNQTSMYLCASSFPFSGSSYNEQFFGPGTRLTVL.

This clone has more than one count but fewer than ten. The rearrangement uses TRBV29-1 and TRBJ1-1; TRBD1 aligns across 10 bases. The junction had 1 base not matched to a gene; V was cut back by 6 bases and J by 0 bases. The germline V gene has CDR1 SQVTM and CDR2 ANQGSEA. This CDR3 comprises 13 residues. The chain's CDR3 is CSVTGGLNTEAFF. DNA of the CDR3: TGCAGCGTGACAGGGGGCCTGAACACTGAAGCTTTCTTT. The variable domain in full, completed from reference TRBV29-1 and TRBJ1-1, reads SAVISQKPSRDICQRGTSLTIQCQVDSQVTMMFWYRQQPGQSLTLIATANQGSEATYESGFVIDKFPISRPNLTFSTLTVSNMSPEDSSIYLCSVTGGLNTEAFFGQGTRLTVV.

The gene calls are TRBV7-3 and TRBJ2-7; TRBD1 agrees at 8 bases. The V gene's germline CDR1 is SGHTA and CDR2 FQGTGA. The CDR3 sequence is 15 residues long. The ends lost 5 bases at V and 3 bases at J; junction bases unmatched: 9. The DNA for the CDR3 is TGTGCCAGCAGCCTAGGACAGGGAAGGGGCTACGAGCAGTACTTC. It encodes CASSLGQGRGYEQYF.

The gene calls are TRBV28 and TRBJ2-7, with 11 bases fitting TRBD1. V lost 2 bases, J lost 2 bases, and 2 bases stayed unmatched. The germline CDR1 and CDR2 sequences are MDHEN and SYDVKM. This CDR3 has 15 amino acids. The CDR3 DNA follows: TGTGCCAGCAGTTTAGGGGGACAGGGGGCCTACGAGCAGTACTTC. Its translation is CASSLGGQGAYEQYF.

This clone was observed a single time. V is TRBV5-4 and J is TRBJ1-1; D is ambiguous. Per germline, CDR1 SGHNT and CDR2 YYREEE (reference sequence). The CDR3 has 14 residues. V was pared by 4 bases and J by 0 bases, with 10 bases between. This CDR3 reads CASSLRPLNTEAFF. In DNA form, the CDR3 reads TGTGCCAGCAGCCTCAGGCCACTGAACACTGAAGCTTTCTTT.

This clone appeared a few times. V and J are TRBV19 and TRBJ1-5; D is unclear. Trimming pared 7 bases from V and 2 bases from J, leaving 12 bases between. From germline, CDR1 is LNHDA and CDR2 SQIVND (reference sequence). This CDR3 comprises 14 residues. The CDR3 sequence is CASNLYSGNQPQHF. The CDR3 region has the DNA TGTGCCAGTAACCTCTACAGTGGCAATCAGCCCCAGCATTTT.

The V gene is TRBV28, the J gene TRBJ2-1, with 14 bases fitting TRBD2. The germline CDR1 and CDR2 sequences are MDHEN and SYDVKM. CDR3 size: 14 residues. J was trimmed by 11 bases and V by 3 bases; bases with no gene match: 3. The CDR3 region is CASSFGLAGGKQFF. As DNA, the CDR3 is TGTGCCAGCAGTTTTGGACTAGCGGGAGGCAAGCAGTTCTTC. The variable domain in full, with the rest retrieved from reference TRBV28 and TRBJ2-1, is DVKVTQSSRYLVKRTGEKVFLECVQDMDHENMFWYRQDPGLGLRLIYFSYDVKMKEKGDIPEGYSVSREKKERFSLILESASTNQTSMYLCASSFGLAGGKQFFGPGTRLTVL.

The genes are TRBV11-3 and TRBJ2-1; 11 positions agree with TRBD2. There are 16 residues in the CDR3. The germline CDR1 and CDR2 sequences are SGHNT and YENEEA. J gave up 7 bases and V 1 base, and 6 bases lay outside the gene matches. The CDR3 loop is CASSLGGWTSGNEQFF. The DNA of the CDR3 is TGTGCCAGCAGCTTAGGAGGGTGGACTAGCGGGAATGAGCAGTTCTTC.

V and J are TRBV7-6 and TRBJ2-5, with D possibly TRBD1 on 5 matching bases. The CDR3 runs to 14 residues. Trimming stripped 1 base from V and 2 bases from J, with 8 bases between. CDR1 SGHVS and CDR2 FNYEAQ come from the germline V gene. The CDR3 nucleotides read TGTGCCAGCAGCTTAGGGGGCCGGCAAGAGACCCAGTACTTC. Its protein is CASSLGGRQETQYF.

This clone was detected once. V gene TRBV7-8 combines with J gene TRBJ2-7; possible D gene TRBD1, 7 bases. The V end lost 2 bases, the J end lost 9 bases, and 23 bases lay between the germline ends. CDR1 and CDR2 (germline): SGHVS, FQNEAQ. This CDR3 is 16 amino acids long. CDR3: CASSLRGTAGLRGQYF. The CDR3 DNA reads as TGTGCCAGCAGCTTACGGGGGACAGCCGGTTTAAGAGGGCAGTACTTC.

This clone was observed a single time. The chain links TRBV2 to TRBJ2-7; D unclear. This CDR3 is built from 14 residues. In germline, CDR1 is SNHLY, CDR2 FYNNEI. Trimming shortened V by 1 base and J by 2 bases, and 9 bases separated the two germline ends. DNA of the CDR3: TGTGCCAGCAGTGAAGGAGGCGGCACCTACGAGCAGTACTTC. This translates into CASSEGGGTYEQYF.